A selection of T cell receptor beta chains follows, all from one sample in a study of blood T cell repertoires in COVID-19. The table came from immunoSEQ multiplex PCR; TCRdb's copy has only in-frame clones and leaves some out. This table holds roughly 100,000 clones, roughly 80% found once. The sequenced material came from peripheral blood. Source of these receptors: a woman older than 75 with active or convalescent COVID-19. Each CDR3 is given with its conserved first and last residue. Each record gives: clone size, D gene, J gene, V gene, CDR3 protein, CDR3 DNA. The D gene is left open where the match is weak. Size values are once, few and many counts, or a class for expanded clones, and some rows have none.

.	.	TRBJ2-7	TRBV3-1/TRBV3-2	CASSQDSSYEQYF	TGTGCCAGCAGCCAAGACTCCTCCTACGAGCAGTACTTC
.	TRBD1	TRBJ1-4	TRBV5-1	CASSSGQGRGEKLFF	TGCGCCAGCAGCTCAGGACAGGGGAGGGGAGAAAAACTGTTTTTT
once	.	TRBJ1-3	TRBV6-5	CASSSLRPGHGNTIYF	TGTGCCAGCAGTTCCCTCCGTCCTGGGCACGGAAACACCATATATTTT
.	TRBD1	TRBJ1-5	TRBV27	CASSRYTGTDSNQPQHF	TGTGCCAGCAGCCGCTATACCGGGACAGATAGCAATCAGCCCCAGCATTTT
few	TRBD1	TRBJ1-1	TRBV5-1	CASSAQGAVNTEAFF	TGCGCCAGCAGCGCGCAGGGGGCTGTGAACACTGAAGCTTTCTTT
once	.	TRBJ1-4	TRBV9	CASSAITGNNEKLFF	TGTGCCAGCAGCGCCATCACAGGGAACAATGAAAAACTGTTTTTT
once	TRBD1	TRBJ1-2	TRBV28	CASGGEFRGYTF	TGTGCCTCAGGGGGCGAGTTCCGGGGCTACACCTTC
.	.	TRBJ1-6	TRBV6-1	CASSDFGKRDYSPLHF	TGTGCCAGCAGTGACTTCGGTAAAAGAGATTATTCACCCCTCCACTTT
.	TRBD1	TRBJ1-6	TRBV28	CASKGQSSYNSPLHF	TGTGCCAGTAAGGGACAGAGCTCCTATAATTCACCCCTCCACTTT
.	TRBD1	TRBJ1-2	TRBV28	CASSPWTGGDYGYTF	TGTGCCAGCAGTCCCTGGACAGGGGGTGACTATGGCTACACCTTC
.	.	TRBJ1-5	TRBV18	CASSPGTDGNQPQHF	TGTGCCAGCTCACCGGGGACTGATGGCAATCAGCCCCAGCATTTT
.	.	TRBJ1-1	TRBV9	CASSVDGGLNTEAFF	TGTGCCAGCAGCGTAGATGGGGGGTTAAACACTGAAGCTTTCTTT
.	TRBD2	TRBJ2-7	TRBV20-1	CSGEGLYEQYF	TGCAGTGGGGAGGGCCTCTACGAGCAGTACTTC
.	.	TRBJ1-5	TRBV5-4	CASSWGGSLAQPQHF	TGTGCCAGCAGCTGGGGGGGCAGTTTAGCTCAGCCCCAGCATTTT
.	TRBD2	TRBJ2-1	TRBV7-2	CASSQISGAAGEFF	TGTGCCAGCAGCCAAATTAGTGGGGCAGCGGGGGAGTTCTTC
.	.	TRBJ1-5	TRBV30	CAWSVLSGNNQPQHF	TGTGCCTGGAGTGTACTATCGGGGAACAATCAGCCCCAGCATTTT
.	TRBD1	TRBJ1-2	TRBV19	CASSRDRADGYTF	TGTGCCAGTAGTCGTGACAGGGCAGATGGCTACACCTTC
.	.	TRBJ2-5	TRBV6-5	CASTTTPYQETQYF	TGTGCCAGCACAACGACACCCTACCAAGAGACCCAGTACTTC
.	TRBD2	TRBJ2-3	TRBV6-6	CASSSLKSGRSDTQYF	TGTGCCAGCAGTTCCTTAAAAAGCGGGAGGTCAGATACGCAGTATTTT
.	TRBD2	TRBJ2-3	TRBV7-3	CASSSGGKDTQYF	TGTGCCAGCAGCTCGGGGGGGAAGGATACGCAGTATTTT
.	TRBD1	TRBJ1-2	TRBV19	CASIAARTGVISYGYTF	TGTGCCAGTATCGCTGCTAGGACAGGGGTCATATCCTATGGCTACACCTTC
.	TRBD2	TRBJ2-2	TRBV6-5	CASRPGLAAGELFF	TGTGCCAGCAGACCGGGACTAGCAGCCGGGGAGCTGTTTTTT
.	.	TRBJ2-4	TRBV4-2	CASSQDFEVQYF	TGTGCCAGCAGCCAAGATTTTGAGGTTCAGTACTTC
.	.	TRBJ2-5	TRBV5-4	CASSFNSRTETQYF	TGTGCCAGCAGCTTTAATAGTAGAACGGAGACCCAGTACTTC
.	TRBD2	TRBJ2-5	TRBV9	CASSVLAGGQETQYF	TGTGCCAGCAGCGTACTAGCGGGGGGCCAAGAGACCCAGTACTTC
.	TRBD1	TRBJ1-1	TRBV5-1	CASSPWTGRDTEAFF	TGCGCCAGCAGCCCATGGACAGGGAGGGACACTGAAGCTTTCTTT
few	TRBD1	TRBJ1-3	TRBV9	CASSLQGFTGNTIYF	TGTGCCAGCAGCTTACAGGGGTTTACGGGAAACACCATATATTTT
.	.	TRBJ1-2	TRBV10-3	CAINSDGGGYTF	TGTGCCATCAACTCGGACGGAGGAGGCTACACCTTC
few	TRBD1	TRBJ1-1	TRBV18	CASSPPPGQEGTEAFF	TGTGCCAGCTCACCACCGCCAGGACAGGAGGGAACTGAAGCTTTCTTT
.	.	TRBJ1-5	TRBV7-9	CASQGGVDSNQPQHF	TGTGCCAGCCAAGGGGGGGTAGATAGCAATCAGCCCCAGCATTTT
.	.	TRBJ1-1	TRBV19	CASSWGMNTEAFF	TGTGCCAGTAGTTGGGGCATGAACACTGAAGCTTTCTTT
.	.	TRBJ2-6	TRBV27	CASSLLAVSGANVLTF	TGTGCCAGCAGTTTATTGGCAGTCTCTGGGGCCAACGTCCTGACTTTC
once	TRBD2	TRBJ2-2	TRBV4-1	CASSQLVTGQRGGYTGELFF	TGCGCCAGCAGCCAACTTGTCACAGGCCAGCGGGGGGGATACACCGGGGAGCTGTTTTTT
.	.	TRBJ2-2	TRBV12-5	CASGPGLLDTGELFF	TGTGCTAGTGGGCCTGGACTGCTGGACACCGGGGAGCTGTTTTTT
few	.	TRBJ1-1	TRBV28	CASTARVGSAEAFF	TGTGCCAGCACCGCCCGGGTTGGGTCCGCTGAAGCTTTCTTT
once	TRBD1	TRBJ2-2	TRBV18	CASSPSLDRARAGELFF	TGTGCCAGCTCACCATCTTTGGACAGGGCACGCGCCGGGGAGCTGTTTTTT
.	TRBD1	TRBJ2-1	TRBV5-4	CASSLETGVYNEQFF	TGTGCCAGCAGCTTGGAGACAGGGGTCTACAATGAGCAGTTCTTC
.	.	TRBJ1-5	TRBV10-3	CAISGGPTRQPQHF	TGTGCCATCAGTGGGGGGCCAACGAGGCAGCCCCAGCATTTT
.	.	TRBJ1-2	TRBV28	CASRIPQVMGGYTF	TGTGCCAGCAGGATACCACAGGTGATGGGTGGCTACACCTTC
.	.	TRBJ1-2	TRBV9	CASSEDSYGYTF	TGTGCCAGCAGTGAGGACAGCTATGGCTACACCTTC